This record looks at one TCR beta chain sequence and its context. No cognate antigen has been identified for it. One base away there is no much larger clone; base qualities are not given. This specimen belongs to a study of response to subunit inactivated influenza vaccine (dated by TCRdb to the late 2010s). Turning to the overall study: To follow how T cells responded to a trivalent subunit inactivated influenza vaccine, the researchers relied on deep quantitative profiling of the T cell receptor repertoire.

Library method: RT-PCR. Data came from an Illumina HiSeq 2500. The public reads were run again by TCRdb, first through fastp at Q25 and then through MiXCR, and only productive beta chains were kept. Every CDR3 protein is listed once, alongside the most common genes and DNA of its rows. A total of 750,000 to 850,000 distinct CDR3 sequences appear in this sample, less than 20% of them only once. Jointly, the top ten make up approximately 10% of the sample. The CDR3 measures 15 amino acids from cysteine to phenylalanine. Here the CDR3 DNA is all that survives: 45 bases in frame from base 1. In the germline V gene, CDR1 corresponds to LGHNA and CDR2 to YSLEER. The germline V and J ends show losses of 3 bases and 6 bases respectively, and no gene match explains 3 bases of the junction. The paper as a whole reports these results and caveats: The authors proposed that each seasonal influenza vaccination may bring in only a limited number of new T cells.

The chain uses TRBV4-3 and TRBJ1-4, with TRBD1 matching 11 junction bases. Specimen: PBMCs from blood, collected 5 days after vaccination. The TCR sequence derives from a man aged 50 to 59 who received an inactivated influenza vaccine. Donor details come from another sample of the same person, matched by shared clones. The base sequence is TGCGCCAGCAGCCACGGACAGGGGGCGGATGAAAAACTGTTTTTT. It specifies CASSHGQGADEKLFF.